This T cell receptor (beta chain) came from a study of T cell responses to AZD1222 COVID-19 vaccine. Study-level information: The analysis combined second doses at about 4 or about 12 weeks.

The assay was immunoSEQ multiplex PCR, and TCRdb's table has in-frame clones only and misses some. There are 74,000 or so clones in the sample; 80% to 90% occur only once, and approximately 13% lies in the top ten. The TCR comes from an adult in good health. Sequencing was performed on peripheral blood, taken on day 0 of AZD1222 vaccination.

The CDR3 loop is CASSLMPRGPGNTIYF. CDR3 in DNA: TGTGCCAGCAGCTTAATGCCCAGGGGCCCTGGAAACACCATATATTTT. This chain uses TRBV7-8 with TRBJ1-3; D perhaps matches TRBD1 (6 bases). The CDR3 runs to 16 residues. The V and J ends lost 2 bases and 2 bases respectively, with 13 bases between them. Germline V CDR1 and CDR2: SGHVS, FQNEAQ.